This T cell receptor (beta chain) is from a study of T-cell reconstitution after alpha-beta-depleted transplantation in children. The CDR3 is 13 amino acids. This clonotype was recorded a few times. Using unique molecular identifiers, the investigators prepared the TCRbeta library. One entry per CDR3 protein results from TCRdb running MiXCR on the PCR reads. The repertoire has about 400,000 distinct CDR3 sequences, roughly 20% of them found once; the top ten carry 3% to 4.5%. The chain couples TRBV21-1 to TRBJ2-1; TRBD1 is taken as the D call from the table, unchecked against the DNA. TRBV21-1 is designated a pseudogene. The material was PBMCs from the stem cell graft donor, obtained from the stem cell graft. This sequence was found in a human donor who donated a stem cell graft to a child with acute myeloid leukemia. CDR3 sequence reads: CASTSRGGNEQFF. The CDR3 DNA reads TGTGCCAGCACCTCCAGGGGGGGCAATGAGCAGTTCTTC.